The following is a T cell receptor (beta chain) sequence with its context. Its specific antigen is unknown. No much larger clone is present one base from it, and per-base qualities are unavailable. The CDR3 covers 19 residues, taking in both the cysteine and the phenylalanine. CDR3 DNA only is kept here, 57 bases in frame from base 1. The collaborating institutions used their own protocols to collect whole blood in K2EDTA tubes. For TCRbeta analysis, collaborators shipped samples as frozen whole blood, isolated PBMCs, or DNA extracted from either of those sample types. The data were taken from a study of blood T cell repertoires in COVID-19 (dated by TCRdb to the early 2020s). In the study overall: Samples from collaborators originated in the United States, Italy and Spain and spanned both the acute and convalescent phases of COVID-19. The material from the prospective study consisted of cDNA or gDNA derived from T cells, B-cell-depleted T cells, or PBMCs. The dataset comprised deeply sampled blood TCRbeta repertoires from subjects exposed to, actively infected with, or recovered from COVID-19. The repertoires were released in a freely available public database meant as a resource for research on the immune response to SARS-CoV-2. The samples were drawn from two sources: the first 160 participants of the ongoing ImmuneRACE study, and fewer than 1,500 subjects contributed by 6 global collaborators. Sample metadata almost always included a de-identified subject ID, COVID-19 status, age in years and sex. Where available, HLA class I and class II types were taken from metadata supplied by the sample provider and were not determined by assay-based typing. Broad study findings and their caveats: How much clinical and demographic metadata was included differed by source and by participant, and the metadata was provided uncurated.

TCRbeta CDR3 regions were amplified from genomic DNA using the immunoSEQ Assay, a bias-controlled multiplex PCR. The study's processing was this. Nucleated cell counts per sample were estimated from amplification of reference gene primers within the assay. To quantify the absolute abundance of each unique TCRbeta CDR3 rearrangement, sequence reads were collapsed and filtered. For each sample, productive Simpson clonality was calculated as the square root of Simpson's diversity index across productive rearrangements. TCRdb's version of the immuneACCESS table is confined to in-frame rearrangements and falls short of the full clone set. An unresolved V gene accounts for under half of the shortfall where checked; the remainder is of unknown origin. The V and J calls and clone size were taken over from that table, and D and trimming were inferred from the DNA. This sample gives about 23,000 clones in total; about 90% of them show up just once. The top ten constitute approximately 20% of the sample.

The V and J genes are TRBV21-1 and TRBJ2-1; the tabulated D call, TRBD2, remains unverified against the DNA. TRBV21-1 is designated a pseudogene. Sequenced input: peripheral blood. This receptor was taken from a man in his 70s in a cohort sampled during active COVID-19. The base sequence is TGTGCCAGCAGACAAAAACCCGGGGGAGATAGCGTATCTTACAATGAGCAGTTCTTC. Its protein product is CASRQKPGGDSVSYNEQFF.